The present T cell receptor (beta chain) was sequenced within a study of cytomegalovirus exposure and HLA in healthy donors. In the case of this clone: Its matching antigen is unknown.

The PCR used 60 Vbeta and 13 Jbeta primers. Method: immunoSEQ multiplex PCR; TCRdb's copy keeps in-frame clones and lacks some. The table lists more than 110,000 clones, 73% of them singletons, with 13% to 15% in the top ten. Findings and caveats of the study: The authors later linked a missense DCLRE1C variant to TCR beta V- and J-gene trimming.

The germline V gene has CDR1 MNHNY and CDR2 SVGAGI (reference sequence). The CDR3 sequence is 15 residues long. V was cut by 5 bases and J by 0 bases, with 11 bases left in between. V gene TRBV6-6 combines with J gene TRBJ2-1; D might be TRBD1 (6 bases). The source is a human donor in good health. Source material: PBMCs. The CDR3, as DNA: TGTGCCAGCAGTGTAGGACAGAGCTCCTACAATGAGCAGTTCTTC. The encoded protein is CASSVGQSSYNEQFF.